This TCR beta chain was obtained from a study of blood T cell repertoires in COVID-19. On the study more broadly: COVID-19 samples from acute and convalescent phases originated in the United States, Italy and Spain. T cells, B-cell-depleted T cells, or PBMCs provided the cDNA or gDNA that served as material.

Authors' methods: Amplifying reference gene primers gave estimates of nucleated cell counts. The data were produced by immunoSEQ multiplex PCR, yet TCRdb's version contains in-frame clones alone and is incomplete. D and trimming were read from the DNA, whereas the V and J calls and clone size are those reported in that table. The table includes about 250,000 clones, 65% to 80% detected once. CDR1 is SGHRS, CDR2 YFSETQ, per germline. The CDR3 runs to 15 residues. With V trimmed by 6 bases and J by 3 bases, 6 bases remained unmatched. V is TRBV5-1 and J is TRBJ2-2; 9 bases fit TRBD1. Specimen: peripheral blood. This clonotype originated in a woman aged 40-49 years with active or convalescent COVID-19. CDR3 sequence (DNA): TGCGCCAGCACCCGACAGGGGGTCGACACCGGGGAGCTGTTTTTT. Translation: CASTRQGVDTGELFF.